This TCR beta chain was sequenced during a study of T cell clonotyping in hematopoietic cell transplantation. Study-wide context: Recipients' pretransplant samples followed cytoreduction. Study-level findings and limits: Pathologically expanded recipient clonotypes increased progressively from day 30 to day 180 as diversity fell. Higher Inverse Simpson Index values in graft donor and pretransplant recipient predicted broader posttransplant TCR diversity. No sorting was done, leaving CD4 and CD8 contributions mixed.

CDR1 and CDR2 (germline): MRHNA, SNTAGT. The V and J ends lost 2 bases and 2 bases respectively, with 13 bases between them. This CDR3 spans 16 amino acids. A word on this clone: As yet, its antigen is unknown.

The time point denotes: recipient sample about 28 days before transplant, after cytoreduction. Assay: immunoSEQ multiplex PCR; the TCRdb copy retains only in-frame clones and omits some. Of 75,000 to 95,000 clones detected, 90% to 96% appear once; the ten largest clones hold around 1.5%. This clonotype was sampled from a woman in her forties or fifties with acute myeloid leukemia. Some clones in this sample may be carry-over from other donors' samples. The chain links TRBV6-4 to TRBJ2-1; a possible D gene is TRBD2 (6 bases). Sequences were derived from peripheral blood mononuclear cells, sampled before stem cell transplant. The CDR3 region is CASSDGGKSPYNEQFF. The CDR3 nucleotides are TGTGCCAGCAGTGACGGGGGGAAGTCCCCCTACAATGAGCAGTTCTTC.